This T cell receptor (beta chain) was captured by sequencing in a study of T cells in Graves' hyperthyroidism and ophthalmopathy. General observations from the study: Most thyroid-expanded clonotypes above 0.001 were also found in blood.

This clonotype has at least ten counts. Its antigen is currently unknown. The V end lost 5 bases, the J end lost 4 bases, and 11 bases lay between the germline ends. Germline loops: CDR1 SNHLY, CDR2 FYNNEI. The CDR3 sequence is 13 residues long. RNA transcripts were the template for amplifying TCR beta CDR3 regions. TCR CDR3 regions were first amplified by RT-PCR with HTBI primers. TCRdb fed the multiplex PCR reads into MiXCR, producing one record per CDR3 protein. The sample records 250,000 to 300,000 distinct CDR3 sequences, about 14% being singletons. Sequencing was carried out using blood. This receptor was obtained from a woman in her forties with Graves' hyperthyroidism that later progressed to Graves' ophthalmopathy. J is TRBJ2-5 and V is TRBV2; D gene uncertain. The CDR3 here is CASSRVTGETQYF. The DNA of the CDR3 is TGTGCCAGCAGTCGCGTTACTGGAGAGACCCAGTACTTC.